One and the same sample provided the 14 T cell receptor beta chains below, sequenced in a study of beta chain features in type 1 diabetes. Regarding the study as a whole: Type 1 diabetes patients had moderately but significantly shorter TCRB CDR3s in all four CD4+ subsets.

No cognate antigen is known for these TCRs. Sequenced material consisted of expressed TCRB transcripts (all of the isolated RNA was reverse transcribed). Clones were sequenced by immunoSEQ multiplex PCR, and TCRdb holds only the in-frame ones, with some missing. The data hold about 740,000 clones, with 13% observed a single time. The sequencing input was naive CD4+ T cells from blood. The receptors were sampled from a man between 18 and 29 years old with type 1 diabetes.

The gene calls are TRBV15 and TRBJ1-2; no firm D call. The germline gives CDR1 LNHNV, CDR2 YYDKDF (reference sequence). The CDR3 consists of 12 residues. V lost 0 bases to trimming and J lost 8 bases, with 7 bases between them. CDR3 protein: CATSREAGGYTF. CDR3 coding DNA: TGTGCCACCAGCAGAGAAGCGGGAGGCTACACCTTC.

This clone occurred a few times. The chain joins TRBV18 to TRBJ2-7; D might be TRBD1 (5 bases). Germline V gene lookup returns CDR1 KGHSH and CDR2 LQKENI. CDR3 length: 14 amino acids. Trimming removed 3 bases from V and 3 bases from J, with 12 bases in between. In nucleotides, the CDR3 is TGTGCCAGCTCACCCCTTGGGGCAGGCTACGAGCAGTACTTC. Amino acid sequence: CASSPLGAGYEQYF. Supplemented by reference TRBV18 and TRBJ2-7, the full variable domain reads NAGVMQNPRHLVRRRGQEARLRCSPMKGHSHVYWYRQLPEEGLKFMVYLQKENIIDESGMPKERFSAEFPKEGPSILRIQQVVRGDSAAYFCASSPLGAGYEQYFGPGTRLTVT.

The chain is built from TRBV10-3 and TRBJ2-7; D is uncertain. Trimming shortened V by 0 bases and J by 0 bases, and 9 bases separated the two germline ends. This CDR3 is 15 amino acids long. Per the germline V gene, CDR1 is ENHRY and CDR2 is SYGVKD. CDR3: CAISESSSDSYEQYF. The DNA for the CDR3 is TGTGCCATCAGTGAGTCGTCTAGTGACTCCTACGAGCAGTACTTC.

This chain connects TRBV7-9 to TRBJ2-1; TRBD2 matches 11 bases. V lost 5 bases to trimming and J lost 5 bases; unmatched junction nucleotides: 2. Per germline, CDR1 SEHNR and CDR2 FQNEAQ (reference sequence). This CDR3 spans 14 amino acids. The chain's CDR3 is CASSASGGHNEQFF. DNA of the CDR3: TGTGCCAGCAGCGCTAGCGGGGGGCACAATGAGCAGTTCTTC.

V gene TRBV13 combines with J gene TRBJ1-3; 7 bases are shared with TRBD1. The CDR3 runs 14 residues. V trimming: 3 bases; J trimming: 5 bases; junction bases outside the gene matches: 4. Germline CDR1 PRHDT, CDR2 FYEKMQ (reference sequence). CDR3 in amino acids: CASSLGTDRNTIYF. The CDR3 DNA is TGTGCCAGCAGCTTGGGGACAGATAGAAACACCATATATTTT. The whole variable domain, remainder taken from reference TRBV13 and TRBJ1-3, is AAGVIQSPRHLIKEKRETATLKCYPIPRHDTVYWYQQGPGQDPQFLISFYEKMQSDKGSIPDRFSAQQFSDYHSELNMSSLELGDSALYFCASSLGTDRNTIYFGEGSWLTVV.

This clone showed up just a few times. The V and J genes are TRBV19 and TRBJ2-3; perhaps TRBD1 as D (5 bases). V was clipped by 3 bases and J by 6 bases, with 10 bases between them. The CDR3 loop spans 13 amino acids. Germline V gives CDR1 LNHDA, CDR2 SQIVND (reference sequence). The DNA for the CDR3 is TGTGCCAGTAGTATTGGACAATCGGATACGCAGTATTTT. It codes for CASSIGQSDTQYF.

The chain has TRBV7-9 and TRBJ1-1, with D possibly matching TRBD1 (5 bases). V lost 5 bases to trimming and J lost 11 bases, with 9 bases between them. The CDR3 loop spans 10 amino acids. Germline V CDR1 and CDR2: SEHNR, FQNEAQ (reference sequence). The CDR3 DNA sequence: TGTGCCAGCAGCCAGGGATCGGCTTTCTTT. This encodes CASSQGSAFF.

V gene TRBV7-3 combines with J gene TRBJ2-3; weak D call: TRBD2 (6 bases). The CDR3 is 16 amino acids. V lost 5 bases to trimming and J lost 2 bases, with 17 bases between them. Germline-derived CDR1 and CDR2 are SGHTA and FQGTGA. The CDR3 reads CASSTTVSGPTDTQYF. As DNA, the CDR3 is TGTGCCAGCAGCACCACGGTTAGCGGACCCACAGATACGCAGTATTTT. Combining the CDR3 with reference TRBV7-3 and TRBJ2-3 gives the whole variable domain GAGVSQTPSNKVTEKGKYVELRCDPISGHTALYWYRQSLGQGPEFLIYFQGTGAADDSGLPNDRFFAVRPEGSVSTLKIQRTERGDSAVYLCASSTTVSGPTDTQYFGPGTRLTVL.

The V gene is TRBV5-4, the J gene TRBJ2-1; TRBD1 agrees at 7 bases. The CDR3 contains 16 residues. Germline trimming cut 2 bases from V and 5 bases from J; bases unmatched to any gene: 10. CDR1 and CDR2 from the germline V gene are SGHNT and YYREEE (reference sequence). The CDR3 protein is CASSFLTGKSHNEQFF. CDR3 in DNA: TGTGCCAGCAGCTTTTTGACAGGGAAGTCTCACAATGAGCAGTTCTTC.

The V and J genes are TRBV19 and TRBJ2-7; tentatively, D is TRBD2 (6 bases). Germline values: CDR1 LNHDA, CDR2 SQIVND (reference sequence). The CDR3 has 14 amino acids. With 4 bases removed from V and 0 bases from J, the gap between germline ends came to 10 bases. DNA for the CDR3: TGTGCCAGTAGTAACGGGGGTAGCTCCTACGAGCAGTACTTC. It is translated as CASSNGGSSYEQYF.

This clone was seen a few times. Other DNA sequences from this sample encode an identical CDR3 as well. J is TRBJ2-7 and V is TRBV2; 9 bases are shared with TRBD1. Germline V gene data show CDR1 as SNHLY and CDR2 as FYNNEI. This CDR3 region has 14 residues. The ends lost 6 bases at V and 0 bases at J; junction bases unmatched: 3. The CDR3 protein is CASRGQGSSYEQYF. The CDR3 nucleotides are TGTGCCAGCAGAGGACAGGGGAGCTCCTACGAGCAGTACTTC.

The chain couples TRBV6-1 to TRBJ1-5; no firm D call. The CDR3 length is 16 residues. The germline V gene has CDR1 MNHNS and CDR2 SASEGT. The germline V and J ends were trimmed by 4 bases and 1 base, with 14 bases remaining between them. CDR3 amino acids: CASSGPEGTSNQPQHF. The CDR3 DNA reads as TGTGCCAGCAGTGGCCCGGAGGGTACGAGCAATCAGCCCCAGCATTTT.

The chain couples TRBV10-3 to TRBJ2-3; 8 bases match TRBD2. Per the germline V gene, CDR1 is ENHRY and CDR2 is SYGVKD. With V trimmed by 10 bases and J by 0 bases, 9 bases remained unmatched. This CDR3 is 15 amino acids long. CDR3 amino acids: CASGGRTASTDTQYF. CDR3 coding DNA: TGTGCCAGCGGGGGGCGGACAGCTAGCACAGATACGCAGTATTTT.

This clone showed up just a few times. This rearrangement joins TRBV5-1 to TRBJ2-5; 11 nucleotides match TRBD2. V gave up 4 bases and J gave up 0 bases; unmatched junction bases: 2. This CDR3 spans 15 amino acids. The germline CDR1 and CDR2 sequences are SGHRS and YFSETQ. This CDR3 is CASSVGLADQETQYF. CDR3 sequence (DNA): TGCGCCAGCAGCGTGGGACTAGCGGACCAAGAGACCCAGTACTTC. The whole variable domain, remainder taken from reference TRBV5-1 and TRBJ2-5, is KAGVTQTPRYLIKTRGQQVTLSCSPISGHRSVSWYQQTPGQGLQFLFEYFSETQRNKGNFPGRFSGRQFSNSRSEMNVSTLELGDSALYLCASSVGLADQETQYFGPGTRLLVL.